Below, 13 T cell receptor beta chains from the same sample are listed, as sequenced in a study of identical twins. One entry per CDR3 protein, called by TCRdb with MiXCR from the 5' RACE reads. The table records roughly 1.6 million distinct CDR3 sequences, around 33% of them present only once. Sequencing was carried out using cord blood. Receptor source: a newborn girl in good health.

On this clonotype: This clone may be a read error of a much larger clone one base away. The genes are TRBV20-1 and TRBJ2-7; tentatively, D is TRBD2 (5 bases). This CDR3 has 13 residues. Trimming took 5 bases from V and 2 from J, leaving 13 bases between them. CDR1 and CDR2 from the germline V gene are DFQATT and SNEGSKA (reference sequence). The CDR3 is CSAGFLAAYEQYF. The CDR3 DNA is TGCAGTGCTGGATTCCTAGCAGCCTACGAGCAGTACTTC.

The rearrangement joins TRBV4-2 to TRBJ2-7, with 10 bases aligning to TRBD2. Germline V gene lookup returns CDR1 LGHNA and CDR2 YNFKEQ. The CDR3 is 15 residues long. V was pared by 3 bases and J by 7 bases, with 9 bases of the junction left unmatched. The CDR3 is CASSQASGSYNEQYF. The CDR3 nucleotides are TGTGCCAGCAGCCAGGCTAGCGGGAGCTACAATGAGCAGTACTTC.

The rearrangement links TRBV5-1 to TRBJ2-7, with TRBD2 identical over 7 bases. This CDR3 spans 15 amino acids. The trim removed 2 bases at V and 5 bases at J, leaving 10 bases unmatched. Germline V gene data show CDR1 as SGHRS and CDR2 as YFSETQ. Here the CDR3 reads CASSFKRGRVDEQYF. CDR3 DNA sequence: TGCGCCAGCAGCTTTAAGCGGGGCAGGGTGGACGAGCAGTACTTC.

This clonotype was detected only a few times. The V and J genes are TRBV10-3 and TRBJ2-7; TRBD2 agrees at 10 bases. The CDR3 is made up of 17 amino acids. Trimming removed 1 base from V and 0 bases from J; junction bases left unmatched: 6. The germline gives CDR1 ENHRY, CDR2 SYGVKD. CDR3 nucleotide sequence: TGTGCCATCAGTGAGTGGGCTAGCGGGGGTGCCTCCTACGAGCAGTACTTC. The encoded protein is CAISEWASGGASYEQYF.

The CDR3 spells CSVDGVPGQGTEAFF. The CDR3 nucleotides read TGCAGCGTTGATGGGGTACCGGGACAGGGGACTGAAGCTTTCTTT. The V gene is TRBV29-1, the J gene TRBJ1-1; 10 bases are a match to TRBD1. Trimming took 3 bases from V and 5 from J; bases not matched to a gene: 9. The CDR3 contains 15 residues. Looked up from germline, CDR1 is SQVTM and CDR2 is ANQGSEA.

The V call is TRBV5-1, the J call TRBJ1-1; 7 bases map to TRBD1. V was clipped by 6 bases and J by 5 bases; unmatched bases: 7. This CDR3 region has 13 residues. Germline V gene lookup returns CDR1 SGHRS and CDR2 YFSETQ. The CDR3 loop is CASTDRDRTEAFF. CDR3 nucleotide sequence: TGCGCCAGCACCGACAGGGATCGGACTGAAGCTTTCTTT.

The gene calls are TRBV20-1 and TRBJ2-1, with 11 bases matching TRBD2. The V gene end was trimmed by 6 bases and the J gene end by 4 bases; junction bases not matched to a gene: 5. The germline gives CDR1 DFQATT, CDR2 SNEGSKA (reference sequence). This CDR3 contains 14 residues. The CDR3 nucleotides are TGCAGTGCCGTAGCGGGAGGGATTTACAATGAGCAGTTCTTC. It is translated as CSAVAGGIYNEQFF.

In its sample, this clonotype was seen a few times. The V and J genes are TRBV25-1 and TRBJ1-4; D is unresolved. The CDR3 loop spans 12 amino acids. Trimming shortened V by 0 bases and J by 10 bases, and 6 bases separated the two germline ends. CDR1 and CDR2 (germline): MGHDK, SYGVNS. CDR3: CASSEYNGKLFF. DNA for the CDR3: TGTGCCAGCAGTGAATATAACGGAAAACTGTTTTTT.

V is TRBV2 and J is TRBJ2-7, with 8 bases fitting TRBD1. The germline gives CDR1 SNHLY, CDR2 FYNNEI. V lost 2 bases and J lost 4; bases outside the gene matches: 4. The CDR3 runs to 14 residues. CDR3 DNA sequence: TGTGCCAGCAGTGAAACAGGGGGAAAATACGAGCAGTACTTC. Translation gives CASSETGGKYEQYF.

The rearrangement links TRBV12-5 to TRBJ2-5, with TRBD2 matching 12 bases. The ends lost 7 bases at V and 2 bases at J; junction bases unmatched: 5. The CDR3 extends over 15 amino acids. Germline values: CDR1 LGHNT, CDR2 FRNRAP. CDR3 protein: CASAIGLAGQETQYF. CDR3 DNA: TGTGCTAGTGCCATCGGACTAGCGGGACAAGAGACCCAGTACTTC.

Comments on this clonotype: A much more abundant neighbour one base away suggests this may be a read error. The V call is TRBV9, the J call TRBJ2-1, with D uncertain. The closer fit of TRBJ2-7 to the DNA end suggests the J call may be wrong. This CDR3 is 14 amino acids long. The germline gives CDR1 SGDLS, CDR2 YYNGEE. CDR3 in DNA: TGTGCCAGCAGCGTAGAAAGCTCCTACAATGAGCAGTACTTC. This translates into CASSVESSYNEQYF.

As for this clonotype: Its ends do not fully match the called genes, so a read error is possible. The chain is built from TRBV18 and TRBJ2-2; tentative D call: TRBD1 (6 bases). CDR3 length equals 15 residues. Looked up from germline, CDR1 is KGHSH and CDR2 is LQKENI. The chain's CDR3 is CASSPGAANTGELFF. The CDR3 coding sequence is TGTGCCAGTTCACCAGGGGCTGCGAACACCGGGGAGCTGTTTTTT.

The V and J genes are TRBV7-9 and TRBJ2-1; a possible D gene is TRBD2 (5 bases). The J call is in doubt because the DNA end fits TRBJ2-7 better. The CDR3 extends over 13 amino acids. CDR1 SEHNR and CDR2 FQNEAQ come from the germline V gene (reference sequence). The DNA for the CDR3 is TGTGCCAGCAGCTTCGGGGTATACAATGAGCAGTACTTC. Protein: CASSFGVYNEQYF.